This TCR beta chain was found in a study of identical twins (dated by TCRdb to about 2016). About the full investigation: To test whether fetal clonotypes persist, the study used deep sequencing on TCR alpha and beta repertoires from monozygotic twins, unrelated adults of various ages, and cord blood. To rule out contamination, replicate twin experiments were performed at different times with different library preparation protocols.

The library was generated by 5' RACE. For sequencing, an Illumina HiSeq 2000 was employed. Template switching introduced a universal primer binding site; the final cDNA contained a unique molecular identifier, enabling accurate counting of TCR cDNA molecules. Specific primers in the conserved constant-segment region were used to synthesize first-strand cDNA for TCR alpha and beta chains. To control for contamination, every cDNA library was double barcoded, receiving both a SMART-Mk sample barcode and Illumina barcodes. TruSeq adapter sequences and Illumina sample barcodes were added in two successive PCR steps. Sequencing of the TCR alpha and beta cDNA libraries was done on the Illumina HiSeq platform using custom primers. For the original study's pipeline: Unique molecular identifiers were extracted from raw reads with MiGEC, and CDR3 positions were determined with MiXCR. For each individual, recombination models were inferred using an EM algorithm with the repgenHMM and IGoR tools. Shared clonotypes were analyzed with the tcR package in R, and sharing was normalized by the product of cloneset sizes. Out-of-frame nonproductive sequences were analyzed to study raw recombination free of thymic and clonal selection effects. The public reads were run again by TCRdb, first through fastp at Q25 and then through MiXCR, and only productive beta chains were kept. Rows are unified per CDR3 protein, each entry keeping the most common DNA and genes. Clone size and V and J calls follow TCRdb, not the original study. Recorded for this sample are about 470,000 distinct CDR3 sequences; around 24% of them occurred a single time. The ten largest clones represent about 3% of the sample.

Every donor was a healthy Caucasian. Three pairs of female monozygotic twins, all aged 18 to 29 years, were included in the twin cohort. CD4+ and CD8+ T cell populations were isolated with positive isolation kits from Invitrogen. The trim is 5 bases for V and 1 base for J, with a gap of 17 bases between the germline ends. Including cysteine and phenylalanine, the CDR3 has 16 amino acids. The DNA shown is the 48-base CDR3, in frame from base 1. The paper's findings and limits, for the study overall: Compared with coincidental sharing between unrelated individuals, out-of-frame TCR alpha sequences shared between twins had an excess of sequences with low generation probability. In monozygotic twins, out-of-frame TCR alpha sharing was systematically underestimated by recombination models, although the models agreed with sharing between unrelated individuals. Abundant cord blood beta clonotypes carried fewer insertions; young adult naive repertoires showed a weaker similar trend, while memory repertoires showed none. Because the same donors could not be followed over many years, the conclusions relied on cross-sectional statistical analysis. Zero-insertion analyses could be partly confounded by invariant T cells such as MAIT and iNKT, though diverse VJ usage argued against such confounding for most clonotypes. In beta out-of-frame sequences, excess twin sharing was weaker, because having fewer shared sequences lowered the signal-to-noise ratio.

Comment on this clonotype: This clone's antigen is unknown. No quality values exist for individual bases; no much larger clone is one base distant.

The data were also submitted as part of a second study, on T cells expressing NK-cell markers. The second paper further reports: In sorted CD3+CD56+NKG2C+, CD3+CD56+NKG2C- and CD3+CD56-NKG2C+ T-cell subsets from roughly 8 donors, TCR beta-chain repertoires were profiled. Among the eight sequenced donors, only one was HCMV-seronegative, while the other seven were HCMV-seropositive. In several experiments an anti-gammadeltaTCR antibody was added to restrict sorting to alphabetaTCR-expressing T cells. For five or six donors, the dominant CD3+CD56+NKG2C+ clonotypes were among the top 10 CD8+ clonotypes and accounted for 1.0-7.0% of CD8+ T cells. Those dominant clonotypes were again the most abundant among CD3+CD56-NKG2C+ cells in four donors, at about 28.3-60.1%. Whether the expanded NKG2C-expressing T cell clones were specific for HCMV antigens was left unclear. The study sequenced eight donors, all healthy volunteers chosen at random: three men and five women. A commercial ELISA kit detecting HCMV-specific IgG in serum was used to determine HCMV serostatus. MIGEC was used to demultiplex reads and group the reads by UMI, and MiTCR was used to assemble and quantify clonotypes. To exclude erroneous sequences, only TCR cDNA sequences supported by at least two reads were retained. Downstream repertoire analysis used the tcR package, and clonotypes were matched across fractions by CDR3 nucleotide sequence plus V segment. VDJmatch was used to annotate antigen specificity against VDJdb, with one amino acid substitution in CDR3 permitted.

The receptor's source is a woman aged 18-30 years in good health. The rearranged segments are TRBV12-3 or TRBV12-4 and TRBJ1-1; the D gene is unclear. Sequencing input: CD4+ T cells sorted from blood. The CDR3 protein is CASSRGLRDKNTEAFF. The DNA is TGTGCCAGCAGTCGAGGACTGCGCGATAAGAACACTGAAGCTTTCTTT.